The 24 T cell receptor beta chains below come from one sample, sequenced in a study of blood T cell repertoires in COVID-19. Here immunoSEQ multiplex PCR was the method, and the copy in TCRdb shows in-frame clones only, minus some. The sample has 500,000 or so clones, around 90% seen once. The specimen was PBMCs or T cells enriched from blood (not recorded which). These receptor sequences come from a woman aged 18-29 years who had recovered from COVID-19.

This sequence joins TRBV29-1 and TRBJ2-1; D not certain. With 5 bases removed from V and 5 bases from J, the gap between germline ends came to 7 bases. The CDR3 has 11 amino acids. CDR1 is SQVTM, CDR2 ANQGSEA, per germline. The CDR3 sequence is CSVYQDNEQFF. In DNA form, the CDR3 reads TGCAGCGTTTACCAGGACAATGAGCAGTTCTTC.

This chain uses TRBV5-4 with TRBJ2-1; D remains unclear. The CDR3 sequence is 13 residues long. Between the trimmed V and J ends, which lost 0 bases and 8 bases, there was a span of 9 bases. Germline V gene lookup returns CDR1 SGHNT and CDR2 YYREEE (reference sequence). CDR3 sequence (DNA): TGTGCCAGCAGCTTGGGACAAGTCGATGAGCAGTTCTTC. Translation gives CASSLGQVDEQFF.

Regarding this clone: The same CDR3 can be traced to other DNA sequences in this sample. V gene TRBV2 combines with J gene TRBJ1-1, with 8 bases aligning to TRBD1. CDR3 length equals 14 residues. The germline V gene has CDR1 SNHLY and CDR2 FYNNEI. With 4 bases clipped from V and 5 bases from J, the junction kept 6 bases outside the gene matches. The CDR3 spells CASSVQGANTEAFF. The CDR3 DNA is TGTGCCAGCAGTGTGCAGGGGGCAAATACTGAAGCTTTCTTT.

The genes are TRBV7-2 and TRBJ2-2, with D perhaps TRBD1 (6 bases). The V and J ends lost 3 bases and 7 bases respectively, with 15 bases between them. Germline CDR1 reads SGHTA; CDR2 reads FQGNSA. This CDR3 has 15 amino acids. The CDR3 spells CASSFQGTLGGELFF. CDR3 nucleotide sequence: TGTGCCAGCAGCTTCCAGGGGACCTTAGGCGGGGAGCTGTTTTTT.

The J gene is TRBJ1-5, the V gene TRBV6-5, with unresolved D. V was pared by 11 bases and J by 6 bases, with 17 bases between. From germline, CDR1 is MNHEY and CDR2 SVGAGI. The CDR3 contains 13 residues. CDR3 residues: CALQTPVCQPQHF. CDR3 sequence (DNA): TGTGCCTTACAGACACCAGTGTGTCAGCCCCAGCATTTT.

This chain links TRBV5-1 with TRBJ2-2; 13 bases line up with TRBD2. V lost 7 bases to trimming and J lost 5 bases; unmatched junction nucleotides: 5. The germline gives CDR1 SGHRS, CDR2 YFSETQ. There are 15 residues in the CDR3. CDR3 nucleotides: TGCGCCAGCGCGGGACTAGCGGGGCAAACCGGGGAGCTGTTTTTT. Amino acids: CASAGLAGQTGELFF.

The rearrangement uses TRBV19 and TRBJ2-3; the match to TRBD1 covers 8 bases. The CDR3 runs to 13 residues. CDR1 is LNHDA and CDR2 is SQIVND in the germline V gene (reference sequence). Losses at the gene ends were 6 bases for V and 4 bases for J; bases not matched to a gene: 3. CDR3: CASSSDRADTQYF. CDR3 coding DNA: TGTGCCAGTAGCTCGGACAGGGCAGATACGCAGTATTTT.

The gene calls are TRBV5-5 and TRBJ2-1, with D possibly being TRBD1 (6 bases). CDR1 is SGHKS and CDR2 is YYEKEE in the germline V gene (reference sequence). Trimming took off 4 bases at V and 4 bases at J, with 21 bases between the two ends. The CDR3 runs to 17 residues. DNA for the CDR3: TGTGCCAGCAGCCCAAACGCCCCAGGGGTGGGTTACAATGAGCAGTTCTTC. Protein sequence: CASSPNAPGVGYNEQFF. Filled out from reference TRBV5-5 and TRBJ2-1, the complete variable domain reads DAGVTQSPTHLIKTRGQQVTLRCSPISGHKSVSWYQQVLGQGPQFIFQYYEKEERGRGNFPDRFSARQFPNYSSELNVNALLLGDSALYLCASSPNAPGVGYNEQFFGPGTRLTVL.

The chain combines TRBV28 with TRBJ2-7; 7 nucleotides align to TRBD1. The junction had 8 bases not matched to a gene; V was cut back by 4 bases and J by 2 bases. This CDR3 is 15 amino acids long. Germline V gives CDR1 MDHEN, CDR2 SYDVKM. CDR3 sequence: CASSSTGVRTYEQYF. CDR3 DNA: TGTGCCAGCAGTTCTACAGGGGTGAGGACCTACGAGCAGTACTTC.

CDR3 coding DNA: TGTGCCAGCAGCCTAGCAAGCGGGGGTGACACAGATACGCAGTATTTT. This codes for CASSLASGGDTDTQYF. The rearrangement uses TRBV5-4 and TRBJ2-3, with 8 bases lining up with TRBD2. CDR1 is SGHNT and CDR2 is YYREEE in the germline V gene (reference sequence). The CDR3 totals 16 residues. Trimming cost V 4 bases and J 2 bases; bases outside gene matches: 9.

The V call is TRBV3-1 (or the pseudogene TRBV3-2), the J call TRBJ2-1; 7 bases match TRBD1. Losses at the gene ends were 3 bases for V and 2 bases for J; bases not matched to a gene: 16. Germline CDR1 reads LGHDT; CDR2 reads YNNKEL (reference sequence). The CDR3 spans 19 residues. As DNA, the CDR3 is TGTGCCAGCAGCCACAGTTCACCCCCGACAGGGATCACCTACAATGAGCAGTTCTTC. Its translation is CASSHSSPPTGITYNEQFF.

The CDR3 DNA follows: TGTGCCAGCAGTCTTAGAGGTGGCGGGGGGAGGAGCGATGAGCAGTTCTTC. It encodes CASSLRGGGGRSDEQFF. The chain employs TRBV7-8 and TRBJ2-1, with 8 bases aligning to TRBD2. The germline V gene encodes CDR1 SGHVS and CDR2 FQNEAQ. Trimming took 6 bases from V and 8 from J; bases not matched to a gene: 18. The CDR3 sequence is 17 residues long.

The chain has TRBV15 and TRBJ2-7; D unclear. CDR1 LNHNV and CDR2 YYDKDF come from the germline V gene (reference sequence). CDR3 length: 13 residues. V was cut by 0 bases and J by 2 bases, with 5 bases left in between. As DNA, the CDR3 is TGTGCCACCAGCAGAGATCAGGCCTACGAGCAGTACTTC. Residues: CATSRDQAYEQYF.

The chain joins TRBV7-3 to TRBJ2-3; 9 bases are shared with TRBD2. The CDR3 is 15 residues long. Germline CDR1 is SGHTA and CDR2 is FQGTGA. With 5 bases clipped from V and 2 bases from J, the junction kept 5 bases outside the gene matches. The CDR3 DNA sequence: TGTGCCAGCAGCCCAAGCGGGGGGTTCACAGATACGCAGTATTTT. This gives the protein CASSPSGGFTDTQYF.

CDR3 loop: CASSLGGKSSYEQYF. Here the CDR3 DNA reads TGTGCCAGCAGCTTAGGGGGCAAATCCTCCTACGAGCAGTACTTC. The rearrangement uses TRBV7-2 and TRBJ2-7; D is possibly TRBD1 (5 bases). Trimming removed 1 base at V and 0 bases at J, with 10 bases between. Germline V lookup: CDR1 SGHTA, CDR2 FQGNSA. This CDR3 is 15 amino acids long.

The chain carries TRBV6-1 and TRBJ1-1; 9 positions match TRBD1. The V and J ends lost 2 bases and 3 bases, in that order; junction bases with no gene match: 4. The CDR3 contains 15 residues. The germline CDR1 and CDR2 sequences are MNHNS and SASEGT. CDR3 DNA sequence: TGTGCCAGCAGTGAATTGAGACAGGGGGACACTGAAGCTTTCTTT. Protein sequence: CASSELRQGDTEAFF.

The CDR3 sequence: CASSLVDRGDGYTF. CDR3 in DNA: TGTGCCAGCAGTTTGGTGGACAGGGGAGATGGCTACACCTTC. The chain uses TRBV28 and TRBJ1-2; 9 bases fit TRBD1. After removal of 3 bases from V and 6 bases from J, the junction contained 5 bases not matched to a gene. CDR1 and CDR2 from the germline V gene are MDHEN and SYDVKM. This CDR3 has 14 amino acids.

The V gene is TRBV2, the J gene TRBJ2-7; 11 nucleotides line up with TRBD2. CDR3 length: 14 amino acids. Germline V gene data show CDR1 as SNHLY and CDR2 as FYNNEI. Trimming removed 5 bases from V and 5 bases from J; junction bases left unmatched: 5. The CDR3 spells CASSRLAGRNEQYF. Written as DNA, the CDR3 is TGTGCCAGCAGTAGACTAGCGGGGAGGAACGAGCAGTACTTC.

This clone was detected only a few times. The chain uses TRBV2 and TRBJ1-1, with D possibly matching TRBD1 (6 bases). CDR3 length: 13 residues. Germline CDR1 is SNHLY and CDR2 is FYNNEI. V shed 11 bases and J shed 2 bases, with 15 bases lying between them. This CDR3 is CAGCRDKNTEAFF. DNA for the CDR3: TGTGCCGGCTGCAGGGACAAAAACACTGAAGCTTTCTTT.

The gene calls are TRBV4-2 and TRBJ1-5, with a weak D call TRBD1 (5 bases). The ends were cut back, 1 base at V and 7 bases at J, with 8 bases in the middle. Germline-derived CDR1 and CDR2 are LGHNA and YNFKEQ. This CDR3 is built from 13 residues. CDR3 DNA sequence: TGTGCCAGCAGCCAAGGGGGCAGCCAGCCCCAGCATTTT. This sequence encodes CASSQGGSQPQHF.

The rearrangement links TRBV3-1 (or the pseudogene TRBV3-2) to TRBJ2-1, with 7 bases identical to TRBD2. Trimming removed 4 bases from V and 1 base from J; junction bases left unmatched: 4. The CDR3 spans 15 residues. Germline V gives CDR1 LGHDT, CDR2 YNNKEL (reference sequence). CDR3 region: CASSPSGLSYNEQFF. In DNA form, the CDR3 reads TGTGCCAGCAGCCCTAGCGGATTATCCTACAATGAGCAGTTCTTC.

This rearrangement joins TRBV5-1 to TRBJ2-7, with TRBD1 as a possible D gene (5 bases). CDR3 length equals 14 residues. CDR1 is SGHRS, CDR2 YFSETQ, per germline. Between the trimmed V and J ends, which lost 5 bases and 2 bases, there was a span of 14 bases. The CDR3: CASRPGQGAYEQYF. For the CDR3, the DNA is TGCGCCAGCAGACCCGGGCAGGGCGCCTACGAGCAGTACTTC.

The J gene is TRBJ2-7, the V gene TRBV5-5; 7 nucleotides match TRBD1. Germline trimming cut 3 bases from V and 3 bases from J; bases unmatched to any gene: 6. CDR1 and CDR2 from the germline V gene are SGHKS and YYEKEE (reference sequence). The CDR3 consists of 14 residues. Written as DNA, the CDR3 is TGTGCCAGCAGCTGGTTTCCAGGGGGCTACGAGCAGTACTTC. As protein: CASSWFPGGYEQYF. Full variable domain (remainder filled in from reference TRBV5-5 and TRBJ2-7): DAGVTQSPTHLIKTRGQQVTLRCSPISGHKSVSWYQQVLGQGPQFIFQYYEKEERGRGNFPDRFSARQFPNYSSELNVNALLLGDSALYLCASSWFPGGYEQYFGPGTRLTVT.

The V call is TRBV11-2, the J call TRBJ1-1, with 11 nucleotides matching TRBD1. The CDR3 loop spans 15 amino acids. The V and J ends lost 5 bases and 5 bases, in that order; junction bases with no gene match: 7. CDR1 and CDR2 (germline): SGHAT, FQNNGV. This CDR3 reads CASSDYRDRGTEAFF. DNA of the CDR3: TGTGCCAGCAGCGACTACCGGGACAGGGGGACTGAAGCTTTCTTT.